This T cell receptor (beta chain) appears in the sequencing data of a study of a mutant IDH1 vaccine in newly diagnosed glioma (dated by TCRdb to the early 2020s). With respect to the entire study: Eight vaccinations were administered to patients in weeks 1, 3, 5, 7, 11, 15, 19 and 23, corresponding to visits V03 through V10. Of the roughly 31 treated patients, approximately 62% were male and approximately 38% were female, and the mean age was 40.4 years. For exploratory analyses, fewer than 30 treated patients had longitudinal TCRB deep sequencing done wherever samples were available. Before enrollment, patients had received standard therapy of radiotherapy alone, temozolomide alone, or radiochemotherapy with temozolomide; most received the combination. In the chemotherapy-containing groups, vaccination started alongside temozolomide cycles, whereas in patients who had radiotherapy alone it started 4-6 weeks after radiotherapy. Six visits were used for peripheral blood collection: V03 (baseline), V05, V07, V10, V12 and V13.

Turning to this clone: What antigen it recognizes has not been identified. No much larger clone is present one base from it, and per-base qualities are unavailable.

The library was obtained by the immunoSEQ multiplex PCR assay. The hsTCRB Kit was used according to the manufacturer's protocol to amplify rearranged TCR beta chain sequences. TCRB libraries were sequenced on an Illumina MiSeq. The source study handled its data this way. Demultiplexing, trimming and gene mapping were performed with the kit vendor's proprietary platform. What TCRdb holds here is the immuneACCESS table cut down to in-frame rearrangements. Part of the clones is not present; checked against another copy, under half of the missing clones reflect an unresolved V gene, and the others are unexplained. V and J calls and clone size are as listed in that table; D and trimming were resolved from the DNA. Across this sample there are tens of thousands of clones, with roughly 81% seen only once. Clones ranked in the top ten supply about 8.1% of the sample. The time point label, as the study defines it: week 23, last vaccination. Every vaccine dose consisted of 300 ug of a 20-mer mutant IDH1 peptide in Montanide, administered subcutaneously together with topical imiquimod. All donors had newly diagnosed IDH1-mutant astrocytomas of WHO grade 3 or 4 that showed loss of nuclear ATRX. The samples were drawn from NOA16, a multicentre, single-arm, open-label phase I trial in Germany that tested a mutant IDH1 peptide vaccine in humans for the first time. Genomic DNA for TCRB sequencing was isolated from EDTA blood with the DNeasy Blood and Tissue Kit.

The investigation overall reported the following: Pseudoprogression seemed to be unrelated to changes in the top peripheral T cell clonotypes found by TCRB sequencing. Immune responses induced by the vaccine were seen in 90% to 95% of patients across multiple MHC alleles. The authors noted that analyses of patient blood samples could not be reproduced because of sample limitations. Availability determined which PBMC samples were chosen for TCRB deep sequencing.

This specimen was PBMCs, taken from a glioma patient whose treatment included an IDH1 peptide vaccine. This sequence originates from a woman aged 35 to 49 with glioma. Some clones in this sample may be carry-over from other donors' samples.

The CDR3 region reads CSVEWGLEQYF. The sequenced DNA: TGCAGCGTTGAATGGGGCCTCGAGCAGTACTTC. The chain is made from TRBV29-1 and TRBJ2-7; tentative D gene TRBD1, with 5 bases matching. CDR1 SQVTM and CDR2 ANQGSEA were looked up in the germline V gene. The CDR3 has 11 amino acids, counting the end cysteine and phenylalanine. Of all the DNA, just the CDR3 is kept, 33 bases in frame from base 1. V is reduced by 2 bases and J by 6 bases, leaving a spacing of 8 bases between them.